This entry concerns a single T cell receptor (beta chain). This sample was taken from a study of cytomegalovirus exposure and HLA in healthy donors. Use of 60 Vbeta and 13 Jbeta primers characterized the PCR. The table came from immunoSEQ multiplex PCR; TCRdb's copy has only in-frame clones and leaves some out. The data show over 200,000 clones, with about 80% seen just once and around 2.9% held by the top ten. Germline V CDR1 and CDR2: SGDLS, YYNGEE. Trimming at V came to 4 bases and at J to 9 bases, leaving 10 bases not matched to a gene. The CDR3 loop spans 15 amino acids. V usage is TRBV9 and J usage is TRBJ1-6; TRBD1 aligns across 7 bases. Input material: PBMCs. This clonotype was obtained from a woman aged 55-70 years in good health and CMV-seropositive. CDR3: CASSSGGYVTSPLHF. The CDR3 DNA sequence: TGTGCCAGCAGCTCAGGGGGGTATGTGACTTCACCCCTCCACTTT.